This TCR beta chain appears in the sequencing data of a study of T cells in Graves' hyperthyroidism and ophthalmopathy. General study results and limits: Most expanded thyroid clonotypes above 0.001 also appeared in blood. In simple terms, a model built on 13 V-J features told ophthalmopathy apart from stable hyperthyroidism.

Patients with uncontrolled infections, other autoimmune diseases, pregnancy or lactation were excluded. Thyroid ultrasound, orbital computed tomography, clinical symptoms, and serum thyroxine and TRAb underpinned diagnoses. As concerns this clonotype: Its matching antigen is unknown.

Amplification of TCR beta CDR3 regions was performed using RNA transcripts as template. With the HTBI primer set, the TCR CDR3 went through a first round of RT-PCR. Each CDR3 protein is one row after TCRdb ran MiXCR on the multiplex PCR reads. The profile shows over 500,000 distinct CDR3 sequences, 46% of them singletons. Sequenced input: peripheral blood or thyroid tissue (not recorded which). This receptor was taken from an adult woman with Graves' disease, either hyperthyroidism or ophthalmopathy (not recorded which).

As DNA, the CDR3 is TGTGCCAGCAGCTCGGGACTAGCGGACCTCTCCGAGCAGTACTTC. Its translation is CASSSGLADLSEQYF. The chain recombines TRBV7-9 with TRBJ2-7; TRBD2 agrees at 11 bases. The V gene end was trimmed by 4 bases and the J gene end by 6 bases; junction bases not matched to a gene: 8. The CDR3 spans 15 residues. In germline, CDR1 is SEHNR, CDR2 FQNEAQ (reference sequence).